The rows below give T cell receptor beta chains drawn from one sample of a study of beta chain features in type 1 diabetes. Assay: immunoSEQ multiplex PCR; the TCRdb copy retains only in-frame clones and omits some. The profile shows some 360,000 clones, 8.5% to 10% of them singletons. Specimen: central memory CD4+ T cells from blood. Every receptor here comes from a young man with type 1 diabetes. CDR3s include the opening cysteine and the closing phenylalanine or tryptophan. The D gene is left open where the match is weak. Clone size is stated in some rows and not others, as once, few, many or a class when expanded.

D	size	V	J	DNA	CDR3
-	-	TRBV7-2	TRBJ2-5	TGTGCCAGCAGCCCGAACCCGGCTGGGGAGACCCAGTACTTC	CASSPNPAGETQYF
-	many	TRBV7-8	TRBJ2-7	TGTGCCAGCAGCTTCCAAGACGGACTCACCTACGAGCAGTACTTC	CASSFQDGLTYEQYF
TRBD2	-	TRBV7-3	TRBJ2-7	TGTGCCAGCAGCTTACAATACGGGAGGGCCATTGACGAGCAGTACTTC	CASSLQYGRAIDEQYF
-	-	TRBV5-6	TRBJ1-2	TGTGCCAGCAGCTCGGTAGCAAGGAACTATGGCTACACCTTC	CASSSVARNYGYTF
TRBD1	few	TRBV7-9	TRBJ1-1	TGTGCCAGCAGCTTAGCGGGACAGGCTAACACTGAAGCTTTCTTT	CASSLAGQANTEAFF
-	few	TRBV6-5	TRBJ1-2	TGTGCCAGCAGTTACGACTTACGCGGCTATGGCTACACCTTC	CASSYDLRGYGYTF
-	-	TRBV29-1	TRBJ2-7	TGCAGCGCTGCTCGGGACGGTCCCTACGAGCAGTACTTC	CSAARDGPYEQYF
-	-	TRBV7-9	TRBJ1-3	TGTGCCAGCAGCTTAGCGCGGGAAAACACCATATATTTT	CASSLARENTIYF
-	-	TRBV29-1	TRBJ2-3	TGCAGCGTTGGGAATTGGAGACTCACAGATACGCAGTATTTT	CSVGNWRLTDTQYF
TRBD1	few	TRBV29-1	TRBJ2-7	TGCAGCGTTGGAAGTTTGGACAGGGCGACCTACGAGCAGTACTTC	CSVGSLDRATYEQYF
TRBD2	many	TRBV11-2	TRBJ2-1	TGTGCCAGCGGGGGACTAGCGGGTTTGATGAATGAGCAGTTCTTC	CASGGLAGLMNEQFF
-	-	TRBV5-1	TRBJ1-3	TGCGCCAGCAGCTCGTCTACAGGACTCTCTGGAAACACCATATATTTT	CASSSSTGLSGNTIYF
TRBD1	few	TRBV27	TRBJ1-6	TGTGCCAGCAGGAAGGAGGACAGGGCTTATGCACCCCTCCACTTT	CASRKEDRAYAPLHF
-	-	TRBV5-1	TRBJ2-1	TGCGCCAGCAGCTTCACCGACAATGAGCAGTTCTTC	CASSFTDNEQFF
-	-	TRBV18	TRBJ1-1	TGTGCCAGCTCACTAAGGGACACTGAAGCTTTCTTT	CASSLRDTEAFF
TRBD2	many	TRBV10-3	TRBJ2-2	TGTGCCACCAGAGGGACTAGCGGGAGGACCGGGGAGCTGTTTTTT	CATRGTSGRTGELFF
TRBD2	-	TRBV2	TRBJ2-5	TGTGCCAGCAGGGCGGGACTAGCGGGAGTGGAACAAGAGACCCAGTACTTC	CASRAGLAGVEQETQYF
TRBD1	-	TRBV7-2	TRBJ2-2	TGTGCCAGCAGAAGACAGGGGAAGGTGACCGGGGAGCTGTTTTTT	CASRRQGKVTGELFF
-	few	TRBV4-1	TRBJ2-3	TGCGCCAGCAGCCAAGTCTGGGAAGGGACAGATACGCAGTATTTT	CASSQVWEGTDTQYF
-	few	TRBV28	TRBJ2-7	TGTGCCAGCAGTTTATCGGCGGGATCCTACGAGCAGTACTTC	CASSLSAGSYEQYF
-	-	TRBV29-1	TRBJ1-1	TGCAGCGTTGGTGAAGGGGCTGGAGCTTTCTTT	CSVGEGAGAFF
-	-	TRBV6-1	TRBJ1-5	TGTGCCAGCAGCCCTAGGACAGCGGATCAGCCCCAGCATTTT	CASSPRTADQPQHF
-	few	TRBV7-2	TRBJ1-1	TGTGCCAGCAGCTATGCAGGGTTTGCCACTGAAGCTTTCTTT	CASSYAGFATEAFF
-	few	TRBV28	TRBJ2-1	TGTGCCAGCAGTTCCCATAAGCAGTTCTTC	CASSSHKQFF
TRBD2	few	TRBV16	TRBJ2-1	TGTGCCAGCAGCCAAAGGCTAGCGGTCCCCTACAATGAGCAGTTCTTC	CASSQRLAVPYNEQFF
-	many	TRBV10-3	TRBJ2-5	TGTGCCATCAGCGCCGGACTCGGTGAGACCCAGTACTTC	CAISAGLGETQYF
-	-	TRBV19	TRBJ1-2	TGTGCCAGTAGTATAGATCGGCTGAACTATGGCTACACCTTC	CASSIDRLNYGYTF
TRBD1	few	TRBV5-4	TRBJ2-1	TGTGCCAGCAGGTCGGACAGGGGATTCTACAATGAGCAGTTCTTC	CASRSDRGFYNEQFF
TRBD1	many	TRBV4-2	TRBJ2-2	TGTGCCAGCAGCCAAACGGACAGGGGGAACACCGGGGAGCTGTTTTTT	CASSQTDRGNTGELFF
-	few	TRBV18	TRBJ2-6	TGTGCCAGCTCACCAGGCGTAGGTGGGGCCAACGTCCTGACTTTC	CASSPGVGGANVLTF
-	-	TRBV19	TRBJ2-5	TGTGCCAGTAGTATACAGCTTCAAGAGACCCAGTACTTC	CASSIQLQETQYF